This passage covers 23 T cell receptor beta chains from one sample sequenced in a study of T cell changes during pregnancy in multiple sclerosis. Assay: immunoSEQ multiplex PCR; the TCRdb copy retains only in-frame clones and omits some. Of roughly 80,000 clones listed, approximately 89% were seen once; the top ten hold 1.5% to 2%. The sequencing here drew on peripheral blood, taken before pregnancy. These receptors all stem from a female donor with multiple sclerosis, enrolled in a pregnancy study.

V is TRBV5-8 and J is TRBJ1-5, with D possibly matching TRBD1 (5 bases). The germline V and J ends were trimmed by 4 bases and 11 bases, with 25 bases remaining between them. This CDR3 has 16 residues. The V gene's germline CDR1 is SGHTS and CDR2 YDEGEE. The CDR3 loop reads CASSPREGRERRSQHF. In nucleotides, the CDR3 is TGTGCCAGCAGCCCCAGGGAGGGCAGGGAGAGGCGGTCCCAGCATTTT.

Remarks on this clone: The junction does not match germline at one end; this may be a read error. V is TRBV7-2 and J is TRBJ2-1; 8 bases align to TRBD1. Germline V lookup: CDR1 SGHTA, CDR2 FQGNSA. The CDR3 runs 14 residues. CDR3 sequence reads: CASSPHRTGPEALF. CDR3 nucleotides: TGTGCCAGCAGCCCTCACCGGACAGGGCCCGAAGCACTCTTC.

The chain recombines TRBV6-5 with TRBJ2-1; 9 nucleotides agree with TRBD1. Germline assignment: CDR1 MNHEY and CDR2 SVGAGI. The ends lost 7 bases at V and 8 bases at J; junction bases unmatched: 6. The length of the CDR3 is 13 residues. CDR3 in amino acids: CASKRQGGDEQFF. The CDR3 DNA sequence: TGTGCCAGCAAACGACAGGGGGGCGATGAGCAGTTCTTC.

CDR3 DNA sequence: TGTGCCAGCAGTTACTCGGGACAGGGACACACTGAAGCTTTCTTT. Encoded protein: CASSYSGQGHTEAFF. The V and J genes are TRBV6-6 and TRBJ1-1; 9 positions match TRBD1. V dropped 0 bases and J dropped 3; count of bases not matched to a gene: 2. Germline values: CDR1 MNHNY, CDR2 SVGAGI (reference sequence). The CDR3 runs 15 residues.

This clone has just a few counts. The chain joins TRBV19 to TRBJ1-2; D unclear. This CDR3 is 16 amino acids long. Trimming removed 3 bases from V and 4 bases from J, with 18 bases in between. CDR1 LNHDA and CDR2 SQIVND come from the germline V gene (reference sequence). The CDR3 is CASSISASATVYGYTF. The DNA of the CDR3 is TGTGCCAGTAGTATTAGCGCGTCCGCTACCGTCTATGGCTACACCTTC.

This clone was observed a handful of times. The V call is TRBV2, the J call TRBJ1-1; 7 bases agree with TRBD1. CDR3 size: 13 residues. With V trimmed by 6 bases and J by 5 bases, 6 bases remained unmatched. CDR1 and CDR2 (germline): SNHLY, FYNNEI. DNA for the CDR3: TGTGCCAGCAGGGCCGGACAGGCAACTGAAGCTTTCTTT. This codes for CASRAGQATEAFF.

The chain carries TRBV15 and TRBJ2-5; TRBD2 agrees at 8 bases. The CDR3 runs to 12 residues. Germline lookup yields CDR1 LNHNV and CDR2 YYDKDF (reference sequence). Losses at the gene ends were 3 bases for V and 10 bases for J; bases not matched to a gene: 4. CDR3 DNA sequence: TGTGCCACCAGCAGCCGGGAGGGGGACCAGTACTTC. Translated: CATSSREGDQYF.

In this sample, this clone turned up once. The chain uses TRBV7-3 and TRBJ2-1; the D gene is possibly TRBD2 (6 bases). This CDR3 is built from 14 residues. Germline V gene sequence: CDR1 SGHTA, CDR2 FQGTGA. Trimming shortened V by 5 bases and J by 5 bases, and 13 bases separated the two germline ends. The DNA for the CDR3 is TGTGCCAGCAGCCGAGCGGGCCCGGACAATGAGCAGTTCTTC. Translation: CASSRAGPDNEQFF.

This clone appeared a single time. The chain recombines TRBV5-1 with TRBJ1-1; TRBD1 matches 8 bases. The trim removed 4 bases at V and 1 base at J, leaving 6 bases unmatched. Germline V gives CDR1 SGHRS, CDR2 YFSETQ. The CDR3 covers 15 residues. The CDR3 DNA reads TGCGCCAGCAGCCTGGGGGGGACAGGGAACACTGAAGCTTTCTTT. Translating gives CASSLGGTGNTEAFF.

The chain links TRBV18 to TRBJ1-3; D is unresolved. The germline V gene has CDR1 KGHSH and CDR2 LQKENI. Trimming removed 2 bases from V and 0 bases from J, with 5 bases in between. This CDR3 is 14 amino acids long. The CDR3 spells CASSPEYSGNTIYF. The CDR3 region has the DNA TGTGCCAGCTCACCAGAGTACTCTGGAAACACCATATATTTT.

The chain employs TRBV9 and TRBJ1-1; 8 bases are a match to TRBD1. CDR1 and CDR2 (germline): SGDLS, YYNGEE. The length of the CDR3 is 14 residues. The V and J ends lost 0 bases and 8 bases, in that order; junction bases with no gene match: 6. The DNA for the CDR3 is TGTGCCAGCAGCGTAGCTCCCGGACAGGGAGAAGCTTTCTTT. Its translation: CASSVAPGQGEAFF.

The CDR3 DNA sequence: TGTGCCAGCAGAATCGATGGGGGACTGACTGAAGCTTTCTTT. Its protein is CASRIDGGLTEAFF. The V gene is TRBV6-5, the J gene TRBJ1-1; possible D gene TRBD1, 5 bases. Germline-derived CDR1 and CDR2 are MNHEY and SVGAGI. The germline V and J ends were trimmed by 6 bases and 5 bases, with 16 bases remaining between them. The CDR3 contains 14 residues.

The rearrangement links TRBV25-1 to TRBJ1-6; D is undetermined. The CDR3 covers 14 residues. Trimming removed 5 bases at V and 5 bases at J, with 10 bases between. Germline V gene lookup returns CDR1 MGHDK and CDR2 SYGVNS. The CDR3 nucleotides are TGTGCCAGCAGTAGCCCCGGGGATAATTCACCCCTCCACTTT. Its protein product is CASSSPGDNSPLHF.

The chain carries TRBV5-1 and TRBJ2-3; TRBD2 matches 11 bases. Germline CDR1 is SGHRS and CDR2 is YFSETQ. CDR3 length equals 17 residues. J was trimmed by 2 bases and V by 0 bases; bases with no gene match: 5. The CDR3 region is CASSLAVAGGPTDTQYF. The CDR3 nucleotides are TGCGCCAGCAGCTTGGCCGTAGCGGGGGGGCCCACAGATACGCAGTATTTT.

This chain uses TRBV5-1 with TRBJ2-7, with TRBD1 matching over 8 bases. With V trimmed by 2 bases and J by 1 base, 8 bases remained unmatched. The CDR3 sequence is 16 residues long. Germline CDR1 reads SGHRS; CDR2 reads YFSETQ. Here the CDR3 DNA reads TGCGCCAGCAGCTTTACCACCGGGACAGGTTCCTACGAGCAGTACTTC. This gives the protein CASSFTTGTGSYEQYF.

The CDR3, as DNA: TGTGCTAGTGGTGGCTCCGGGACAGCACCAGGAGATGAGCAGTTCTTC. Protein: CASGGSGTAPGDEQFF. The V gene is TRBV12-5, the J gene TRBJ2-1; 7 nucleotides match TRBD1. Germline V gives CDR1 LGHNT, CDR2 FRNRAP. CDR3 length: 16 residues. V shed 5 bases, J shed 8 bases, and the junction held 15 bases outside the gene matches.

J is TRBJ1-4 and V is TRBV15, with 7 bases aligning to TRBD1. The CDR3 covers 15 residues. CDR1 and CDR2 from the germline V gene are LNHNV and YYDKDF (reference sequence). V gave up 0 bases and J gave up 8 bases; unmatched junction bases: 6. The CDR3 DNA sequence: TGTGCCACCAGCAGAGAGTCAGGGGGTTACGAAAAACTGTTTTTT. Its protein product is CATSRESGGYEKLFF.

V is TRBV5-1 and J is TRBJ1-1, with 8 bases identical to TRBD1. V gave up 3 bases and J gave up 6 bases; unmatched junction bases: 7. The CDR3 has 14 amino acids. Germline CDR1 is SGHRS and CDR2 is YFSETQ. The DNA for the CDR3 is TGCGCCAGCAGCTCGGAGCCACAGGGGGCTGAAGCTTTCTTT. It encodes CASSSEPQGAEAFF.

The gene calls are TRBV6-4 and TRBJ2-4; 9 bases map to TRBD1. CDR3 length: 16 residues. In germline, CDR1 is MRHNA, CDR2 SNTAGT. Germline trimming cut 3 bases from V and 2 bases from J; bases unmatched to any gene: 5. CDR3 sequence (DNA): TGTGCCAGCAGTGAGTCGGGACAGGGATCCAAAAACATTCAGTACTTC. This encodes CASSESGQGSKNIQYF.

The rearrangement joins TRBV18 to TRBJ1-2; 7 bases map to TRBD1. CDR1 is KGHSH, CDR2 LQKENI, per germline. The J segment lost 1 base and the V segment lost 6 bases, leaving 11 bases of the junction unmatched. The CDR3 length is 16 residues. Written as DNA, the CDR3 is TGTGCCAGCTCCTTTTCCGGGACAGCGTATAACTATGGCTACACCTTC. It encodes CASSFSGTAYNYGYTF.

The CDR3 sequence is CASSISGFGGRYTF. CDR3 DNA: TGTGCCAGTAGTATTTCCGGTTTCGGAGGGCGCTACACCTTC. The rearrangement uses TRBV19 and TRBJ1-2; D gene unclear. The germline CDR1 and CDR2 sequences are LNHDA and SQIVND (reference sequence). The CDR3 is 14 residues long. The V end was cut by 3 bases, the J end by 9 bases, with 17 bases between.

The chain carries TRBV11-3 and TRBJ2-4; the match to TRBD1 covers 11 bases. Unmatched junction bases numbered 7, after V lost 5 bases and J lost 4 bases. This CDR3 is built from 16 residues. Looked up from germline, CDR1 is SGHNT and CDR2 is YENEEA. CDR3 bases: TGTGCCAGCAGCGCCGGACAGGGGGCCGGTAAAAACATTCAGTACTTC. Amino acid sequence: CASSAGQGAGKNIQYF.

To note about this clone: One end of the junction varies from germline; a read error may be responsible. The rearrangement links TRBV6-5 to TRBJ2-5, with 7 nucleotides matching TRBD1. The CDR3 consists of 14 residues. Looked up from germline, CDR1 is MNHEY and CDR2 is SVGAGI. Here the CDR3 reads CVSSLRDSQETQYF. The CDR3 DNA sequence: TGTGTCAGCAGCCTGAGGGACAGTCAAGAGACCCAGTACTTC.